This T cell receptor beta chain came from a study of blood T cells in healthy people across ages. A second PCR of about 7 to 12 cycles used a sample-barcoded 5' primer and a J-beta primer mix. MiXCR was run by TCRdb on the 5' RACE reads, yielding one entry per CDR3 protein. In the table there are hundreds of thousands of distinct CDR3 sequences, about 30% of which are singletons. The CDR3 sequence is 15 residues long. V lost 6 bases to trimming and J lost 3 bases; unmatched junction nucleotides: 4. CDR1 and CDR2 (germline): ENHRY, SYGVKD. This chain joins TRBV10-3 and TRBJ2-2; 10 bases match TRBD1. Material for sequencing was blood. The clonotype originates from a woman of 80 years or more in good health. For the CDR3, the DNA is TGTGCCATCAGCCTGACAGGGGGCGACACCGGGGAGCTGTTTTTT. Translated: CAISLTGGDTGELFF.